The text below deals with one T cell receptor beta chain. Antigen specificity is unknown. This entry comes from a study of blood T cells in healthy people across ages. A second PCR, run for 7 to 11 cycles, used a sample-barcoded 5' primer plus a J-beta primer mix. TCRdb reprocessed the 5' RACE reads via MiXCR and lists one record per CDR3 protein. The sample includes around 1,900,000 distinct CDR3 sequences, about two fifths of them seen just once. CDR1 and CDR2 (germline): SGHNT, YYREEE (reference sequence). The CDR3 is made up of 15 amino acids. V dropped 0 bases and J dropped 6 bases, with 13 bases sitting between them. Findings and caveats of the study: For the donors, CMV status was unknown and possibly confounded expanded clonotype changes.

The clonotype comes from a human donor in good health. Sequenced input: blood. The chain is built from TRBV5-4 and TRBJ2-1; a weak D match, TRBD2 (5 bases). As DNA, the CDR3 is TGTGCCAGCAGCTTGGGGACTGGAGCGCCCAATGAGCAGTTCTTC. It translates to CASSLGTGAPNEQFF.